The rows below give T cell receptor beta chains drawn from one sample of a study of cytomegalovirus exposure and HLA in healthy donors. Sequenced by immunoSEQ multiplex PCR; TCRdb stores in-frame clones only, minus some. Of around 96,000 clones in the sample, around 82% were seen once. The sequenced material came from PBMCs. All receptors derive from a man younger than 35 in good health and CMV-seronegative. Both conserved end residues are part of each CDR3. The order of the fields is D gene, clone size, CDR3 length, V gene, CDR3 protein. A D gene is named only where the DNA matches it firmly. The size field is filled for only some rows; it gives once, few, many or a size class.

d_gene: .
abundance: .
len: 14
v_gene: TRBV10-2
CDR3aa: CASRQGSTNYGYTF

d_gene: .
abundance: .
len: 14
v_gene: TRBV25-1
CDR3aa: CASSQGGSIGEQYF

d_gene: TRBD1
abundance: .
len: 17
v_gene: TRBV4-2
CDR3aa: CASSQGIDRGGNQPQHF

d_gene: TRBD1
abundance: few
len: 14
v_gene: TRBV10-3
CDR3aa: CAITAGTANTEAFF

d_gene: TRBD1
abundance: once
len: 12
v_gene: TRBV30
CDR3aa: CAWSPTRQGILF

d_gene: .
abundance: .
len: 17
v_gene: TRBV15
CDR3aa: CATSRDAQDTGLGGYTF

d_gene: TRBD2
abundance: .
len: 17
v_gene: TRBV5-4
CDR3aa: CASSRGGGGALEDTQYF

d_gene: .
abundance: .
len: 15
v_gene: TRBV5-1
CDR3aa: CASSLGGDGLNEQFF

d_gene: .
abundance: once
len: 14
v_gene: TRBV5-1
CDR3aa: CASSLVASSYEQYF

d_gene: TRBD2
abundance: .
len: 12
v_gene: TRBV7-9
CDR3aa: CAGGREGNIQYF

d_gene: TRBD1
abundance: .
len: 21
v_gene: TRBV19
CDR3aa: CASSIDRLRLDRGYPRNEQFF

d_gene: TRBD2
abundance: .
len: 15
v_gene: TRBV5-4
CDR3aa: CASSLPSGGYYEQFF

d_gene: TRBD2
abundance: few
len: 16
v_gene: TRBV5-1
CDR3aa: CASSPRGGTSTDTQYF

d_gene: TRBD2
abundance: .
len: 15
v_gene: TRBV7-8
CDR3aa: CASSSGRGGGETQYF

d_gene: TRBD1
abundance: few
len: 15
v_gene: TRBV2
CDR3aa: CASRENRGRDEKLFF

d_gene: .
abundance: .
len: 14
v_gene: TRBV6-5
CDR3aa: CASSLAQAGWEAFF

d_gene: .
abundance: .
len: 15
v_gene: TRBV7-9
CDR3aa: CASSLASGHNQPQHF

d_gene: .
abundance: .
len: 12
v_gene: TRBV29-1
CDR3aa: CSGQEAAETQYF

d_gene: .
abundance: .
len: 16
v_gene: TRBV14
CDR3aa: CASSQALGSSYNEQFF

d_gene: TRBD2
abundance: .
len: 15
v_gene: TRBV27
CDR3aa: CASSLSGEGSYEQYF

d_gene: TRBD1
abundance: once
len: 15
v_gene: TRBV5-1
CDR3aa: CASSLEGDSPYEQYF

d_gene: .
abundance: .
len: 15
v_gene: TRBV7-2
CDR3aa: CASSLVGASNQPQHF

d_gene: .
abundance: once
len: 16
v_gene: TRBV21-1
CDR3aa: CASSKFWGQGPREQYF

d_gene: .
abundance: .
len: 16
v_gene: TRBV18
CDR3aa: CASSRGRGSDGNTIYF

d_gene: .
abundance: .
len: 14
v_gene: TRBV25-1
CDR3aa: CASSDDAGSTEAFF

d_gene: .
abundance: .
len: 14
v_gene: TRBV4-1
CDR3aa: CASSRAGAQETQYF

d_gene: .
abundance: .
len: 12
v_gene: TRBV6-1
CDR3aa: CASRADYNEQFF

d_gene: TRBD2
abundance: .
len: 17
v_gene: TRBV4-1
CDR3aa: CASSQGLARGAYNEQFF

d_gene: TRBD1
abundance: .
len: 18
v_gene: TRBV7-2
CDR3aa: CASSLRPDRGALNTEAFF

d_gene: .
abundance: once
len: 14
v_gene: TRBV6-1
CDR3aa: CASSDGSGNQPQHF

d_gene: .
abundance: .
len: 16
v_gene: TRBV5-8
CDR3aa: CASSHLVVANTGELFF

d_gene: TRBD1
abundance: .
len: 16
v_gene: TRBV19
CDR3aa: CASSRQGEVGANVLTF

d_gene: .
abundance: .
len: 18
v_gene: TRBV27
CDR3aa: CASSLSKVDRGSSYEQYF

d_gene: .
abundance: .
len: 11
v_gene: TRBV6-5
CDR3aa: CASAGLYGYTF

d_gene: TRBD1
abundance: .
len: 19
v_gene: TRBV5-1
CDR3aa: CASSLEGPGQVFVNQPQHF

d_gene: .
abundance: .
len: 17
v_gene: TRBV10-1
CDR3aa: CASSESFGLSSYNEQFF

d_gene: TRBD1
abundance: .
len: 16
v_gene: TRBV2
CDR3aa: CASTLTRTGGLGEQYF

d_gene: .
abundance: .
len: 13
v_gene: TRBV7-9
CDR3aa: CASSLSVQETQYF

d_gene: .
abundance: .
len: 14
v_gene: TRBV4-2
CDR3aa: CASSALQGPTEAFF

d_gene: TRBD1
abundance: few
len: 17
v_gene: TRBV4-1
CDR3aa: CASSLRTGGAANEKLFF

d_gene: TRBD2
abundance: once
len: 13
v_gene: TRBV7-9
CDR3aa: CSTTSVVYDEQFF

d_gene: TRBD1
abundance: .
len: 15
v_gene: TRBV11-2
CDR3aa: CASSLGRTGWNIQYF

d_gene: .
abundance: .
len: 16
v_gene: TRBV6-1
CDR3aa: CASSEFEQPPYNEQFF

d_gene: TRBD1
abundance: .
len: 15
v_gene: TRBV6-5
CDR3aa: CASSYTQGAAGELFF

d_gene: TRBD2
abundance: .
len: 19
v_gene: TRBV5-4
CDR3aa: CASSFPSAGGANTQETQYF

d_gene: TRBD1
abundance: .
len: 16
v_gene: TRBV9
CDR3aa: CASSVFGRGRGETQYF

d_gene: .
abundance: once
len: 16
v_gene: TRBV5-1
CDR3aa: CASSFYSGLGSDTQYF

d_gene: TRBD2
abundance: .
len: 18
v_gene: TRBV7-3
CDR3aa: CASSLEPLLAGGSETQYF

d_gene: .
abundance: .
len: 16
v_gene: TRBV7-9
CDR3aa: CSSSSRLGGVNTEAFF

d_gene: TRBD1
abundance: few
len: 17
v_gene: TRBV5-6
CDR3aa: CASSGNAGTGNTGELFF